Sequencing of this TCR beta chain was carried out in a study of T cells in Graves' hyperthyroidism and ophthalmopathy (dated by TCRdb to between 2018 and 2021). Broadly, across the study: Peripheral blood samples were taken at the time of initial diagnosis, prior to any treatment. To identify distinguishing TCR V-J signatures, a discovery cohort of around 100 patients was used, comprising roughly 45 with Graves' ophthalmopathy and 55 to 65 with stable Graves' hyperthyroidism. The paper reports TCR Vbeta CDR3 sequencing of approximately 140 peripheral blood samples: under 45 ophthalmopathy, about 75 hyperthyroidism and 17 progressor patients. Prospective prediction of ophthalmopathy was tested in an independent validation cohort of some 19 hyperthyroidism patients and 15 to 17 patients who later progressed to ophthalmopathy. Following sampling, methimazole starting at 30 mg daily was given to hyperthyroidism patients, and high-dose intravenous methylprednisolone was given to ophthalmopathy patients. For training and testing, the 100 or so patients in the discovery cohort were randomly divided in a 7:3 ratio. The study also compared thyroid tissue and blood T-cell repertoires from over 5 Graves' hyperthyroidism patients. What the research found in general, with its limitations: Sample size was not statistically predetermined, and blinding of investigators to group allocation was not performed. Most expanded thyroid clonotypes (frequency above 0.001) were also detected in blood, suggesting blood repertoires may reflect thyroid immune responses. In validation, the model predicted progression to ophthalmopathy a median of about 6.8 months before onset, with 70% to 71% sensitivity and roughly 77% specificity. A model built on a 13 V-J signature distinguished ophthalmopathy from stable hyperthyroidism, reaching roughly 88% sensitivity and under 84% specificity in cross-validation and 80%/75% in testing.

Amplification of TCR beta CDR3 regions was carried out from RNA transcripts. A first-round RT-PCR of the TCR CDR3 used the HTBI primer set with the Qiagen OneStep RT-PCR kit. Libraries were constructed in a second round of multiplex PCR, after which size selection and purification were performed. The libraries were sequenced on an Illumina HiSeq2000 using paired-end 100 bp reads. In the authors' own workflow: SOAPnuke was used to process the raw data, throwing out any read that contained adapters or uncalled bases, had a mean Phred below 15, or lacked an exact constant-primer or identifier match. High-quality paired reads were merged using COPE v1.2.5, and each unique nucleotide sequence was defined as a clonotype. Clonotypes were aligned to IMGT TRBV, TRBD and TRBJ reference segments using MiTCR v1.1. The analysis was restricted to V-J combinations with a frequency above 0.0001, which together covered 98% to 99.2% of the repertoires. The TCS score was defined as F50 (clonal expansion) divided by E x V (chaos), with BLOSUM62-based TCRdist calculated between CDR3 peptides within each V-J. Welch's t-statistics and random forest reduced around 550 V-J features to 10 to 15, which were used in a naive Bayes classifier (R e1071). The raw public reads went through TCRdb reprocessing: fastp at Q25, MiXCR clone calling, in-frame beta chains kept. Rows are unified per CDR3 protein, each entry keeping the most common DNA and genes. V and J calls and clone size were set by TCRdb, not the authors. The table for this sample lists hundreds of thousands of distinct CDR3 sequences; 20% of them were counted only once. Together, the top ten hold roughly 47% of the sample.

Moderately to severely active disease, a Clinical Activity Score of at least 3, a NOSPECS grade of at least 4, and a duration under 3 months were present in ophthalmopathy patients. The study excluded patients with uncontrolled infections, other autoimmune diseases, pregnancy or lactation. Diagnoses relied on clinical symptoms, serum thyroxine and TRAb, thyroid ultrasound and orbital computed tomography. PBMCs were separated from roughly 9.6 ml of fresh peripheral blood using Ficoll-Paque density gradient centrifugation. Trizol reagent was used to extract total RNA, and RNA quality was then checked on an Agilent 2100 Bioanalyzer. This clonotype was counted at least ten times. This receptor's antigen is unknown. No per-base quality is available; no much larger clone lies one base away. From its cysteine to its phenylalanine, the CDR3 spans 15 amino acids. CDR3 DNA is the only sequence kept; it has 45 bases, read in frame from the first base. V is shortened by 3 bases, J by 3 bases, and the region joining them spans 13 bases.

Material for sequencing was blood. The chain is made from TRBV12-3 or TRBV12-4 and TRBJ2-3; TRBD2 might be the D gene, on 5 matching bases. This sequence originates from a man aged 35 to 55 with Graves' ophthalmopathy. CDR3 reads: CASSFGVRRTDTQYF. The sequenced DNA is TGTGCCAGCAGTTTCGGCGTTAGGAGGACAGATACGCAGTATTTT.